A selection of T cell receptor beta chains follows, all from one sample in a study of cytomegalovirus exposure and HLA in healthy donors. Sequenced by immunoSEQ multiplex PCR; TCRdb stores in-frame clones only, minus some. The data hold about 120,000 clones, with over 65% observed a single time. The sequencing input was PBMCs. Every receptor here comes from a woman in her 30s in good health and CMV-seropositive. Both conserved end residues are part of each CDR3. The D gene is left open where the match is weak. Size is stated for part of the rows, as once, few or many counts, or as a class when the clone is expanded.

D gene	J gene	V gene	CDR3 length	clone size	CDR3 protein	CDR3 DNA
.	TRBJ1-4	TRBV7-9	13	.	CASSFSGNEKLFF	TGTGCCAGCAGCTTCTCAGGAAATGAAAAACTGTTTTTT
.	TRBJ2-1	TRBV9	13	.	CASSVGLDNEQFF	TGTGCCAGCAGCGTAGGGCTAGACAATGAGCAGTTCTTC
TRBD2	TRBJ2-7	TRBV6-1	17	once	CASSASSGTSVSYEQYF	TGTGCCAGCAGTGCCAGCTCCGGGACTAGCGTATCCTACGAGCAGTACTTC
TRBD1	TRBJ1-2	TRBV7-9	12	.	CASSSDRAASLF	TGTGCCAGCAGCTCGGACAGGGCCGCGTCCCTCTTC
.	TRBJ2-7	TRBV29-1	14	.	CSVREQASSYEQYF	TGCAGCGTGCGAGAACAGGCCAGCTCCTACGAGCAGTACTTC
TRBD2	TRBJ2-2	TRBV7-2	14	.	CASSRPSGAGELFF	TGTGCCAGCAGCCGTCCTAGCGGGGCCGGGGAGCTGTTTTTT
TRBD1	TRBJ2-1	TRBV5-1	14	once	CASSLAGTDNEQFF	TGCGCCAGCAGCTTGGCCGGGACAGACAATGAGCAGTTCTTC
.	TRBJ2-5	TRBV4-3	15	.	CASSQGTQGKETQYF	TGCGCCAGCAGCCAAGGGACACAGGGAAAAGAGACCCAGTACTTC
.	TRBJ1-1	TRBV4-1	16	many	CASSQVLDRVRTEAFF	TGCGCCAGCAGCCAAGTTTTGGATCGGGTTAGGACTGAAGCTTTCTTT
TRBD1	TRBJ1-3	TRBV5-8	18	once	CASSNLGQGRPSGNTIYF	TGTGCCAGCAGCAACCTCGGACAGGGAAGACCTTCCGGAAACACCATATATTTT
.	TRBJ2-7	TRBV11-2	15	.	CASSLFQGYFYEQYF	TGTGCCAGCAGCTTATTCCAGGGGTATTTCTACGAGCAGTACTTC
TRBD2	TRBJ2-5	TRBV11-2	16	.	CASSPTSRRRQETQYF	TGTGCCAGCAGCCCGACTAGCCGAAGGCGGCAAGAGACCCAGTACTTC